The 8 T cell receptor beta chains presented below share a single source sample, sequenced in a study of cytomegalovirus exposure and HLA in healthy donors. Assay: immunoSEQ multiplex PCR; the TCRdb copy retains only in-frame clones and omits some. This sample has roughly 200,000 clones; approximately 78% occur once, and the top ten carry roughly 1.2%. What was sequenced was PBMCs. These receptors were obtained from a woman in her 30s in good health and CMV-seronegative.

J is TRBJ2-3 and V is TRBV5-1, with 7 nucleotides matching TRBD2. Germline V gene lookup returns CDR1 SGHRS and CDR2 YFSETQ. The CDR3 contains 15 residues. V was clipped by 3 bases and J by 2 bases; unmatched bases: 6. For the CDR3, the DNA is TGCGCCAGCAGCTCGGGACTACTGAACACAGATACGCAGTATTTT. Its protein is CASSSGLLNTDTQYF. The full variable domain, with the rest looked up from reference TRBV5-1 and TRBJ2-3, is KAGVTQTPRYLIKTRGQQVTLSCSPISGHRSVSWYQQTPGQGLQFLFEYFSETQRNKGNFPGRFSGRQFSNSRSEMNVSTLELGDSALYLCASSSGLLNTDTQYFGPGTRLTVL.

The J gene is TRBJ2-5, the V gene TRBV6-5; D is undetermined. CDR1 is MNHEY, CDR2 SVGAGI, per germline. The CDR3 runs 14 residues. The ends were cut back, 2 bases at V and 5 bases at J, with 12 bases in the middle. CDR3 loop: CASSYVERRETQYF. The CDR3 region has the DNA TGTGCCAGCAGTTACGTAGAGCGACGGGAGACCCAGTACTTC.

This rearrangement joins TRBV5-6 to TRBJ2-7, with D perhaps TRBD2 (5 bases). This CDR3 has 13 amino acids. Trimming took off 1 base at V and 3 bases at J, with 8 bases between the two ends. Germline-derived CDR1 and CDR2 are SGHDT and YYEEEE. The CDR3 DNA follows: TGTGCCAGCAGCTTGACGGCGGGCTACGAGCAGTACTTC. This gives the protein CASSLTAGYEQYF.

The chain combines TRBV7-9 with TRBJ1-5; D possibly corresponds to TRBD1 (5 bases). V was shortened by 5 bases and J by 2 bases, with 16 bases between the two germline ends. Per germline, CDR1 SEHNR and CDR2 FQNEAQ (reference sequence). This CDR3 is built from 16 residues. The CDR3 here is CASSRSGGNGNQPQHF. The CDR3 DNA follows: TGTGCCAGCAGCCGCTCTGGGGGGAACGGCAATCAGCCCCAGCATTTT.

The V call is TRBV5-1, the J call TRBJ1-6, with D perhaps TRBD1 (6 bases). Germline V gene data show CDR1 as SGHRS and CDR2 as YFSETQ. V was clipped by 4 bases and J by 7 bases, with 12 bases between them. The CDR3 has 14 residues. The CDR3 coding sequence is TGCGCCAGCAGCAACGAGGGACACAATTCACCCCTCCACTTT. It translates to CASSNEGHNSPLHF.

The chain has TRBV6-1 and TRBJ1-1; D gene ambiguous. The germline V gene has CDR1 MNHNS and CDR2 SASEGT. The CDR3 extends over 14 amino acids. The V gene lost 5 bases and the J gene lost 1 base, with 11 bases spanning the gap. The CDR3, as DNA: TGTGCCAGCAGTCTGGAACAGAGGAACACTGAAGCTTTCTTT. This sequence encodes CASSLEQRNTEAFF.

V is TRBV5-8 and J is TRBJ2-7; 12 bases fit TRBD2. Looked up from germline, CDR1 is SGHTS and CDR2 is YDEGEE. Trimming at V came to 3 bases and at J to 3 bases, leaving 4 bases not matched to a gene. The CDR3 runs to 15 residues. CDR3 loop: CASSYGLAGSYEQYF. The CDR3, as DNA: TGTGCCAGCAGCTACGGACTAGCGGGAAGCTACGAGCAGTACTTC.

V and J are TRBV12-5 and TRBJ2-5; 9 bases are shared with TRBD2. Germline V gene data show CDR1 as LGHNT and CDR2 as FRNRAP. Trimming took 6 bases from V and 5 from J; bases not matched to a gene: 10. The CDR3 runs to 15 residues. The CDR3 DNA reads TGTGCTAGTGGCCCCCACCTAGCGGGGACGGAGACCCAGTACTTC. As protein: CASGPHLAGTETQYF.